The clone carrying this T cell receptor beta chain was seen ten or more times. Its antigen is as yet unknown. These data come from a study of CD8 T cells in ankylosing spondylitis. Points from the study as a whole: Characteristic of ankylosing spondylitis blood, it appeared, was a TCR beta motif comprising eight highly homologous variants.

TCRdb fed the 5' RACE reads into MiXCR, producing one record per CDR3 protein. Of fewer than 550,000 distinct CDR3 sequences in the sample, approximately 5% were seen once. V gave up 0 bases and J gave up 8 bases, with 9 bases separating them. Germline V lookup: CDR1 SGHRS, CDR2 YFSETQ. The CDR3 spans 13 residues. The sample comprised blood, either unsorted or a sorted T cell fraction (not recorded which). The TCR was taken from a male donor with ankylosing spondylitis. The genes are TRBV5-1 and TRBJ2-1, with no clear D. CDR3 coding DNA: TGCGCCAGCAGCTTGGCCGGATGGGATGAGCAGTTCTTC. As protein: CASSLAGWDEQFF.